This T cell receptor beta chain was identified during a study of blood T cell repertoires in COVID-19. Turning to the study itself: The United States, Italy and Spain supplied acute and convalescent COVID-19 samples. Nucleic acid was either cDNA or gDNA, and it came from T cells, B-cell-depleted T cells, or PBMCs.

CDR1 ENHRY and CDR2 SYGVKD come from the germline V gene. The V gene end was trimmed by 5 bases and the J gene end by 2 bases; junction bases not matched to a gene: 6. The CDR3 spans 15 residues. As originally analysed: Estimated nucleated cell counts came from reference gene primer amplification. Clones were read by immunoSEQ multiplex PCR, and TCRdb kept only the in-frame ones, dropping some. V and J calls and clone size are copied from that table; D and trimming were computed from the DNA. The table records over 200,000 clones, approximately 83% of them present only once. The Seattle patients joined while their infection was active and were tracked longitudinally afterward.

The TCR sequence derives from a woman in her twenties or thirties with COVID-19, enrolled during active disease. What was sequenced was peripheral blood. This chain joins TRBV10-3 and TRBJ2-5; 9 bases align to TRBD2. The CDR3 is CAISSTSGGQETQYF. The DNA for the CDR3 is TGTGCCATCAGTTCGACTAGCGGAGGACAAGAGACCCAGTACTTC.